Here is one T cell receptor (beta chain) with its context. The antigen remains undetermined. CD4+ naive, central memory, regulatory and stem cell-like memory cells were sorted via CD45RO/CCR7/CD25/CD127/CD95/CD27. This entry is derived from a study of beta chain features in type 1 diabetes. The study, taken as a whole, reports: These data did not resolve whether HLA type affects TCRB rearrangement.

Expressed TCRB transcripts were sequenced because the isolated RNA had all been reverse transcribed beforehand. The method was immunoSEQ multiplex PCR; TCRdb's version includes in-frame clones alone and lacks a portion of them. The table records about 620,000 clones, about 14% of them present only once. V shed 10 bases and J shed 3 bases, with 12 bases lying between them. CDR3 length: 12 amino acids. Germline V gene lookup returns CDR1 MDHEN and CDR2 SYDVKM. The sequence was collected from a man aged 18 to 35 in good health. Sequencing input: naive CD4+ T cells from blood. The chain combines TRBV28 with TRBJ1-2; D is perhaps TRBD1 (5 bases). Here the CDR3 DNA reads TGTGCCACCACCCGGGGGGACTATGGCTACACCTTC. Protein sequence: CATTRGDYGYTF.